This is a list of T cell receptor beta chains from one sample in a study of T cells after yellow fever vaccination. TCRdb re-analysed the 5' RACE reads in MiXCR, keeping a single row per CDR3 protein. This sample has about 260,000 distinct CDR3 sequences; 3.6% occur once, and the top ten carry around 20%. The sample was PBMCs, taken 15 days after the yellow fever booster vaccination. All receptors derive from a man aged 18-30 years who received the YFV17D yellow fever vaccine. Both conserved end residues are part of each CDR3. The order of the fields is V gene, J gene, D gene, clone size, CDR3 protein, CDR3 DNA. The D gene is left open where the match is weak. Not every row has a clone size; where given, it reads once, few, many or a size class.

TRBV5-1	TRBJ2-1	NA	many	CASRADEWREQFF	TGCGCCAGCAGAGCGGATGAGTGGCGTGAGCAGTTCTTC
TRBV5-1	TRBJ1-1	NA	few	CASSSTSRNTEAFF	TGCGCCAGCAGCTCAACTTCGAGGAACACTGAAGCTTTCTTT
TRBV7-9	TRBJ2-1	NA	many	CASSLAGNVNEQFF	TGTGCCAGCAGCTTAGCCGGGAATGTCAATGAGCAGTTCTTC
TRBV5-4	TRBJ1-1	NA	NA	CASPGRGEEMNTEAFF	TGTGCCAGCCCAGGCCGGGGGGAAGAAATGAACACTGAAGCTTTCTTT
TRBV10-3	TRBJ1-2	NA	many	CAIRVGGSGYTF	TGTGCCATCCGCGTTGGGGGAAGCGGCTACACCTTC
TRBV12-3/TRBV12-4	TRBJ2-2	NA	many	CASSNQQGVTGELFF	TGTGCCAGCAGCAACCAACAGGGTGTCACCGGGGAGCTGTTTTTT
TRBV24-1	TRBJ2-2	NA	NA	CATSDAGGGSGELFF	TGTGCCACCAGTGATGCGGGTGGAGGTTCCGGGGAGCTGTTTTTT
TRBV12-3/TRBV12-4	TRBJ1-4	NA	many	CASSLGVFGEKLFF	TGTGCCAGCAGTTTAGGTGTTTTTGGTGAAAAACTGTTTTTT
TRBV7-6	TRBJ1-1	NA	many	CASSANYNTEAFF	TGTGCCAGCAGCGCCAACTATAACACTGAAGCTTTCTTT
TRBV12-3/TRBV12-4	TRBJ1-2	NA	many	CASSRGFGYTF	TGTGCCAGCAGCAGAGGGTTCGGCTACACCTTC
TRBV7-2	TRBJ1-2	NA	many	CASSLEGLFHGYTF	TGTGCCAGCAGCTTAGAGGGACTGTTTCATGGCTACACCTTC
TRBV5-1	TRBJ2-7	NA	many	CASSSPGSPPYFYEQYF	TGCGCCAGCAGCAGCCCGGGATCCCCCCCATATTTCTACGAGCAGTACTTC
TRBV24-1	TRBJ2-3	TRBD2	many	CATSDSSGGQLDTQYF	TGTGCCACCAGTGATTCGTCGGGGGGGCAATTAGATACGCAGTATTTT
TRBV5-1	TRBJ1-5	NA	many	CASSLHPDNSNQPQHF	TGCGCCAGCAGCCTTCATCCGGACAATAGCAATCAGCCCCAGCATTTT
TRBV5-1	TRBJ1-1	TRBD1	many	CASSSGQGAYTEAFF	TGCGCCAGCAGCTCGGGACAGGGGGCATACACTGAAGCTTTCTTT
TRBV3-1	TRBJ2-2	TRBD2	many	CASRGLAGSNTGELFF	TGTGCCAGCAGGGGACTAGCGGGATCGAACACCGGGGAGCTGTTTTTT